Detailed here is one T cell receptor (beta chain). This specimen comes from a study of blood T cell repertoires in COVID-19. Looking at the study overall: Samples taken during acute and convalescent COVID-19 were collected in the United States, Italy and Spain. Nucleic acid was either cDNA or gDNA, and it came from T cells, B-cell-depleted T cells, or PBMCs.

Germline CDR1 is KGHDR and CDR2 is SFDVKD. This CDR3 is built from 19 residues. V shed 3 bases and J 4 bases; nucleotides not matched to a gene: 13. In the source study's methods: By means of reference gene primer amplification, nucleated cell counts were estimated. Assay: immunoSEQ multiplex PCR; the TCRdb copy retains only in-frame clones and omits some. V, J and clone size derive from that table, while D and trimming were established from the DNA sequence. The sample lists approximately 270,000 clones; 70% to 90% were seen once. Sequenced input: peripheral blood. The TCR comes from a woman aged 70-85 years with acute or convalescent COVID-19. This chain links TRBV24-1 with TRBJ2-1, with 11 bases aligning to TRBD2. This chain's CDR3 is CATSDGGSLAGGIYNEQFF. The CDR3, as DNA: TGTGCCACCAGTGATGGGGGGTCCCTAGCGGGGGGAATATACAATGAGCAGTTCTTC.